Listed below are T cell receptor beta chains from one sample, sequenced in a study of cytomegalovirus exposure and HLA in healthy donors. Libraries were prepared by immunoSEQ multiplex PCR; TCRdb keeps only in-frame clonotypes and omits some of them. The table lists about 150,000 clones, about 68% of them singletons. The sequenced material came from PBMCs. The receptors derive from a man between 25 and 39 years old in good health and CMV-seronegative. Each CDR3 is given with its conserved first and last residue. A D gene is named only where the DNA matches it firmly. Expanded clones are given a class, and other clones once, few, many or no size at all.

cdr3_nt	cdr3_aa	cdr3_length	clone_size	j_call	d_call	v_call
TGTGCCAGCAGCAACCGGGACTTGCTTTGCTATTTT	CASSNRDLLCYF	12	-	TRBJ2-3	-	TRBV5-6
TGCGCCAGCAGCCAAGACGAGAGGGTTGGCTACGAGCAGTACTTC	CASSQDERVGYEQYF	15	-	TRBJ2-7	-	TRBV4-1
TGTGCCAGCAGCGCCTCGAGAGGGGAGCTGTTTTTT	CASSASRGELFF	12	once	TRBJ2-2	-	TRBV9
TGTGCCAGCAGCCAAGTAAATTGGGGGGGCCAAGAGACCCAGTACTTC	CASSQVNWGGQETQYF	16	few	TRBJ2-5	TRBD2	TRBV14
TGTGCCAGCAGCTCACCTGGGACAGGGCATTCTCATGGCTACACCTTC	CASSSPGTGHSHGYTF	16	-	TRBJ1-2	TRBD1	TRBV5-4
TGCGCCAGCAGCTGGGCAGGATGTTCCCACGAGCAGTACTTC	CASSWAGCSHEQYF	14	-	TRBJ2-7	-	TRBV5-1
TGTGCCAGCAGTTTGGACACCAGTAGTAGAGCCCAGCATTTT	CASSLDTSSRAQHF	14	-	TRBJ1-5	-	TRBV2
TGTGCCAGCAGCTTCTACACCGGGGAGCTGTTTTTT	CASSFYTGELFF	12	-	TRBJ2-2	-	TRBV7-3
TGTGCCAGCAGCAGCGGACAGGGGGATAGCAATCAGCCCCAGCATTTT	CASSSGQGDSNQPQHF	16	-	TRBJ1-5	TRBD1	TRBV7-9
TGTGCCAGCAGCTTGATCGGTAGCGCAACCTACAATGAGCAGTTCTTC	CASSLIGSATYNEQFF	16	-	TRBJ2-1	-	TRBV5-6
TGCGCCAGCAGCTTGGCGGCAGGGAAATACGAGCAGTACTTC	CASSLAAGKYEQYF	14	-	TRBJ2-7	-	TRBV5-1
TGTGCCAGCACTCCGGGGGGCCTAAGAGGTACTGAAGCTTTCTTT	CASTPGGLRGTEAFF	15	once	TRBJ1-1	-	TRBV6-1
TGTGCCAGCAGCTGCGTACAGGGCGTTCATAGCAATCAGCCCCAGCATTTT	CASSCVQGVHSNQPQHF	17	-	TRBJ1-5	-	TRBV4-2
TGTGCCAGCAGTCTAGTAGCGGAGGACTACGAGCAGTACTTC	CASSLVAEDYEQYF	14	-	TRBJ2-7	-	TRBV2
TGTGCCAGCAGTGATGGGCAGAACACTGAAGCTTTCTTT	CASSDGQNTEAFF	13	-	TRBJ1-1	-	TRBV25-1
TGTGCCAGTACATCTGACAGGGGGCAATTCTCCGAGCAGTACTTC	CASTSDRGQFSEQYF	15	-	TRBJ2-7	TRBD1	TRBV2
TGTGCCAGCAGCTTGGTAGCGAACAATGAGCAGTTCTTC	CASSLVANNEQFF	13	-	TRBJ2-1	-	TRBV5-4
TGTGCCAGTCGGACTAGCGGGGGGGCCGACGAGACCCAGTACTTC	CASRTSGGADETQYF	15	-	TRBJ2-5	TRBD2	TRBV28
TGTGCCAGTAGTAGAGTAGCGGGGATGGACGAGCAGTACTTC	CASSRVAGMDEQYF	14	-	TRBJ2-7	TRBD2	TRBV19
TGTGCCAGCAACCAGGGAGGAGGGGCCAACGTCCTGACTTTC	CASNQGGGANVLTF	14	-	TRBJ2-6	-	TRBV7-6
TGTGCCAGCAGCTTAGCGGGGGGTACAGATACGCAGTATTTT	CASSLAGGTDTQYF	14	-	TRBJ2-3	TRBD2	TRBV7-3
TGTGCCAGCAGCTTGGGGCTAGGCTCCTACAATGAGCAGTTCTTC	CASSLGLGSYNEQFF	15	few	TRBJ2-1	-	TRBV5-6
TGTGCCAGCTCACCACAGGGGAACCGAAATTCACCCCTCCACTTT	CASSPQGNRNSPLHF	15	once	TRBJ1-6	-	TRBV18
TGTGCCAGCAGTGCCTCCGGGTGGCCCCCGAATGAGCAGTTCTTC	CASSASGWPPNEQFF	15	-	TRBJ2-1	-	TRBV6-5
TGTGCCAGCAGTCTCCTGAATGAAAAACTGTTTTTT	CASSLLNEKLFF	12	-	TRBJ1-4	-	TRBV28
TGTGCCAGCAGCCCCGCGGACAGAAGGATCCAAGAGACCCAGTACTTC	CASSPADRRIQETQYF	16	-	TRBJ2-5	-	TRBV5-8
TGCGCCAGCAGTGGACAGGGGGCGGTCTATGGCTACACCTTC	CASSGQGAVYGYTF	14	once	TRBJ1-2	TRBD1	TRBV10-2
TGCGCCAGCAGCTATACCGGTTCGGGACAGATAAACTACGAGCAGTACTTC	CASSYTGSGQINYEQYF	17	once	TRBJ2-7	TRBD1	TRBV5-1
TGTGCCAGCAGCTTAGTTCGAGACACTGAAGCTTTCTTT	CASSLVRDTEAFF	13	-	TRBJ1-1	-	TRBV7-2
TGTGCCAGCAGCACCGACTATGCCTCCTACGAGCAGTACTTC	CASSTDYASYEQYF	14	-	TRBJ2-7	-	TRBV28
TGTGCCAGCAGCTCCGGGCAGGGTACGCAGTATTTT	CASSSGQGTQYF	12	-	TRBJ2-3	-	TRBV7-2
TGTGCCAGCAGTGGGAGGGATTCCAGGAATACGCAGTATTTT	CASSGRDSRNTQYF	14	-	TRBJ2-3	-	TRBV6-1
TGCGCCAGCAGCTTTACAGGGGGGTACCAAGAGACCCAGTACTTC	CASSFTGGYQETQYF	15	-	TRBJ2-5	TRBD1	TRBV5-1
TGTGCCAGCAGCGAATCCGGGACAGGGGTCTACGAGCAGTACTTC	CASSESGTGVYEQYF	15	-	TRBJ2-7	TRBD1	TRBV9
TGTGCCAGCAGTCGGAACACTGAAGCTTTCTTT	CASSRNTEAFF	11	-	TRBJ1-1	-	TRBV2
TGTGCCAGCAGTTCCGAGACAGGGGGCTACGAGCAGTACTTC	CASSSETGGYEQYF	14	-	TRBJ2-7	TRBD1	TRBV27
TGCGCCAGCAGCACGCACGGGACTAGCACCACCGGGGAGCTGTTTTTT	CASSTHGTSTTGELFF	16	-	TRBJ2-2	TRBD2	TRBV5-1
TGTGCCAGCAGTACCCGGACTAGCGCCTATTTCACAGATACGCAGTATTTT	CASSTRTSAYFTDTQYF	17	-	TRBJ2-3	TRBD2	TRBV28
TGTGCCAGCAGCTTAGACGGGACAGGCCGTAGCACAGATACGCAGTATTTT	CASSLDGTGRSTDTQYF	17	-	TRBJ2-3	TRBD1	TRBV7-8